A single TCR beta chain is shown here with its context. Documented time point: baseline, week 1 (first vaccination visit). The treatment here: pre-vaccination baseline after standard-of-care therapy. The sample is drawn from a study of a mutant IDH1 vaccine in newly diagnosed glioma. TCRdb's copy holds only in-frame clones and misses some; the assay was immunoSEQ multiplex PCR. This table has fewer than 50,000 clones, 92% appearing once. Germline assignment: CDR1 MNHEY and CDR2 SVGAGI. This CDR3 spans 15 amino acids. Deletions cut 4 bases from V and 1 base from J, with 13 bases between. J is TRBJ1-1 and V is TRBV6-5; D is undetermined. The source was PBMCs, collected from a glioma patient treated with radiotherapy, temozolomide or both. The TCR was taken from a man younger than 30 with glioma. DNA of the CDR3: TGTGCCAGCAGTTCCCCGGGCCTTGCGAACACTGAAGCTTTCTTT. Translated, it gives CASSSPGLANTEAFF.